This section outlines one T cell receptor (beta chain) sequence together with its context. These data belong to a study of blood T cell repertoires in COVID-19. Study as a whole: Collection of acute and convalescent COVID-19 samples took place in the United States, Italy and Spain. T cells, B-cell-depleted T cells, or PBMCs supplied cDNA or gDNA.

CDR3 length equals 13 residues. The germline V and J ends were trimmed by 5 bases and 2 bases, with 7 bases remaining between them. In the source study's methods: For nucleated cells, counts were estimated from reference gene primer amplification. Generated by immunoSEQ multiplex PCR, the TCRdb table keeps only in-frame clones and is missing some. Clone size and V and J calls were adopted from that table, with D and trimming inferred from the DNA. The sample has roughly 52,000 clones, about 82% seen once; the top ten hold around 23%. This chain connects TRBV12-3 or TRBV12-4 to TRBJ1-5; D unclear. Material: peripheral blood. This receptor was obtained from a woman older than 75 with acute or convalescent COVID-19. In DNA, the CDR3 is TGTGCCAGCAGTCTGGCGGGCAATCAGCCCCAGCATTTT. This gives the protein CASSLAGNQPQHF.